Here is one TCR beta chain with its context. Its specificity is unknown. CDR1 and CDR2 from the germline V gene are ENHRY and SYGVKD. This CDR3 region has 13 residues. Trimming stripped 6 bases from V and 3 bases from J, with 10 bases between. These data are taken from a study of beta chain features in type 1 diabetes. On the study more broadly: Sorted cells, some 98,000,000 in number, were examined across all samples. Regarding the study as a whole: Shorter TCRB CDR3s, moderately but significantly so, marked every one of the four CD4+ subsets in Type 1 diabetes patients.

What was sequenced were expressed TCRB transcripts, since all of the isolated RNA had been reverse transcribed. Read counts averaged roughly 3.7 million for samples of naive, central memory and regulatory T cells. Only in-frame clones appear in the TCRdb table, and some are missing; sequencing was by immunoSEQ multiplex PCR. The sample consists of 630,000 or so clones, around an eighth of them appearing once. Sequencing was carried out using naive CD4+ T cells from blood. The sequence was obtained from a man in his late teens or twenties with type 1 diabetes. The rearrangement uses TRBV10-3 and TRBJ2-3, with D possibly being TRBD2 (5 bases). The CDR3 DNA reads TGTGCCATCAGCCAGAGGGTTACAGATACGCAGTATTTT. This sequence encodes CAISQRVTDTQYF.